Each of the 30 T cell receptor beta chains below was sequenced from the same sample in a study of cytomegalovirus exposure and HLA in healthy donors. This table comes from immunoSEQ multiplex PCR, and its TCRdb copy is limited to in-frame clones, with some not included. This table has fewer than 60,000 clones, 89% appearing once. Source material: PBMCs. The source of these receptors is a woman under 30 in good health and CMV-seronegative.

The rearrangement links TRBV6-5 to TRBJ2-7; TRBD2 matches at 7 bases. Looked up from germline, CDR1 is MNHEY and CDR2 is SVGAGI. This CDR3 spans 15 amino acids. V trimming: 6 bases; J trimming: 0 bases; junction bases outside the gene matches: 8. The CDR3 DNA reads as TGTGCCAGCAGACGCGGGGGTGAAGTCTCCTACGAGCAGTACTTC. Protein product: CASRRGGEVSYEQYF.

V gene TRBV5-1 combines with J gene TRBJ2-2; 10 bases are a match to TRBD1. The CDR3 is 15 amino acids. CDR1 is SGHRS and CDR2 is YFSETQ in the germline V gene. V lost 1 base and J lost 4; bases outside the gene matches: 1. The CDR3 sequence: CASSLWTGGTGELFF. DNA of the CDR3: TGCGCCAGCAGCTTGTGGACAGGGGGCACCGGGGAGCTGTTTTTT. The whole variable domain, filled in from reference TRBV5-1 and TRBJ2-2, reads KAGVTQTPRYLIKTRGQQVTLSCSPISGHRSVSWYQQTPGQGLQFLFEYFSETQRNKGNFPGRFSGRQFSNSRSEMNVSTLELGDSALYLCASSLWTGGTGELFFGEGSRLTVL.

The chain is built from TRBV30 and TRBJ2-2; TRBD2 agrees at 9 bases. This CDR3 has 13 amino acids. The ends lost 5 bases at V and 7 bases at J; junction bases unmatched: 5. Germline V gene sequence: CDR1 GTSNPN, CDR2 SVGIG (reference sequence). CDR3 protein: CAWGGLALGELFF. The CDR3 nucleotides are TGTGCCTGGGGGGGACTAGCTCTCGGGGAGCTGTTTTTT.

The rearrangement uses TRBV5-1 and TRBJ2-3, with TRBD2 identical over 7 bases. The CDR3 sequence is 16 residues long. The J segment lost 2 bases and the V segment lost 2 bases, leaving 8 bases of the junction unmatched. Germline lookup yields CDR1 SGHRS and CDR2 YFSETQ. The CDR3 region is CASSFRGRGTTDTQYF. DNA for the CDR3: TGCGCCAGCAGCTTTAGAGGGCGGGGGACCACAGATACGCAGTATTTT.

This CDR3 reads CASSVPGSETQYF. The CDR3 nucleotides read TGTGCCAGCAGCGTACCAGGGTCAGAGACCCAGTACTTC. The chain recombines TRBV11-2 with TRBJ2-5, with D perhaps TRBD1 (5 bases). Trimming took off 5 bases at V and 4 bases at J, with 11 bases between the two ends. The germline CDR1 and CDR2 sequences are SGHAT and FQNNGV. The CDR3 is 13 amino acids.

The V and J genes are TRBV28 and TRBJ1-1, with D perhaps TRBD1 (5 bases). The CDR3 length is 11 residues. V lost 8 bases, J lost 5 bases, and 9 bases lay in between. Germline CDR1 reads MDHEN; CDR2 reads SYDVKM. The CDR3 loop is CASWGGTEAFF. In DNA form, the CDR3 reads TGTGCCAGCTGGGGGGGGACTGAAGCTTTCTTT.

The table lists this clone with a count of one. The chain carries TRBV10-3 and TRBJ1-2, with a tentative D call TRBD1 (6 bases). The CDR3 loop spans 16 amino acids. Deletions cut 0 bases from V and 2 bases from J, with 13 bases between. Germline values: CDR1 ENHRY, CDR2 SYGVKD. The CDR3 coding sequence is TGTGCCATCAGTGAGTCGACGGGGACACTAAACTATGGCTACACCTTC. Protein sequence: CAISESTGTLNYGYTF.

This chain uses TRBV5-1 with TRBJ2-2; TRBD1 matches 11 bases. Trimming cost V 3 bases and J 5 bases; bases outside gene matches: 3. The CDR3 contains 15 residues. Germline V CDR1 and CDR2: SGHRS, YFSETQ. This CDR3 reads CASSWGTGGTGELFF. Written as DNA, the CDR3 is TGCGCCAGCAGCTGGGGGACAGGGGGGACCGGGGAGCTGTTTTTT.

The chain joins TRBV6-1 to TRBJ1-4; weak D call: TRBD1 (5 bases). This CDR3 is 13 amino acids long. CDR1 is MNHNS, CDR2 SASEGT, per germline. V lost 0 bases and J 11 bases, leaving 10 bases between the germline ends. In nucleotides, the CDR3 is TGTGCCAGCAGTGAAGCGCGGGGCAAGAAACTGTTTTTT. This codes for CASSEARGKKLFF.

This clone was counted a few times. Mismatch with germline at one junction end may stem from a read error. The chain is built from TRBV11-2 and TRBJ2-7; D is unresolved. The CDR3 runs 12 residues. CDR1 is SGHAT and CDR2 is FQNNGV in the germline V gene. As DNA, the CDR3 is TGTGCCAGCAGCCTCAGTTCCTCCGAGCAGTACTTC. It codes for CASSLSSSEQYF.

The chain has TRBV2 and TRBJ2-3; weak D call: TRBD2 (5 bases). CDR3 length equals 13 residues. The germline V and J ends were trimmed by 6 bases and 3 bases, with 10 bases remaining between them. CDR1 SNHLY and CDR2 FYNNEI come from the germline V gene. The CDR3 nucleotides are TGTGCCAGCAGAAGGACTTTAACAGATACGCAGTATTTT. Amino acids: CASRRTLTDTQYF.

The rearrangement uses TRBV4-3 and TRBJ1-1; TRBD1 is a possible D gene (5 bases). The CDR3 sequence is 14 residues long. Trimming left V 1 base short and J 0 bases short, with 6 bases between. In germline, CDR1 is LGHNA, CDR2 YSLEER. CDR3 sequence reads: CASSQGGMNTEAFF. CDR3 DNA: TGCGCCAGCAGCCAAGGGGGCATGAACACTGAAGCTTTCTTT.

The CDR3 loop is CASSVARDGLLAEQFF. In DNA form, the CDR3 reads TGTGCCAGCAGCGTAGCGCGAGACGGACTATTGGCGGAGCAGTTCTTC. The chain joins TRBV9 to TRBJ2-1; possibly TRBD2 for D (6 bases). Per germline, CDR1 SGDLS and CDR2 YYNGEE. CDR3 size: 16 residues. V lost 0 bases and J lost 10, with 20 bases in between.

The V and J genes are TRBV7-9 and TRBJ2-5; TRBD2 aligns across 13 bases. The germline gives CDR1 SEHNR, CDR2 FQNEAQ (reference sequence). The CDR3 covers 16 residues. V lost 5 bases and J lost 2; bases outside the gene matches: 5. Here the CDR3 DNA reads TGTGCCAGCAGCCTCGGGACTAGCGGGACTCAAGAGACCCAGTACTTC. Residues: CASSLGTSGTQETQYF.

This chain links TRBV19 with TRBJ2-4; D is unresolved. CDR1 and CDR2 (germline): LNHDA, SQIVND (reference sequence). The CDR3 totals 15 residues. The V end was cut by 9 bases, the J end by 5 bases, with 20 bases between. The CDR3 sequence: CASSSKTRFENIQYF. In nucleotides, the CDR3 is TGTGCCAGCTCTTCGAAGACACGATTTGAAAACATTCAGTACTTC.

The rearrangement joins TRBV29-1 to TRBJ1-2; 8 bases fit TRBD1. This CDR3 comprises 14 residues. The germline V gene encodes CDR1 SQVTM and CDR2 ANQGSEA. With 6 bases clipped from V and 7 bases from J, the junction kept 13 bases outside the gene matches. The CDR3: CSVDSQDRVGGYTF. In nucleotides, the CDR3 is TGCAGCGTCGATTCACAGGACAGGGTGGGTGGCTACACCTTC.

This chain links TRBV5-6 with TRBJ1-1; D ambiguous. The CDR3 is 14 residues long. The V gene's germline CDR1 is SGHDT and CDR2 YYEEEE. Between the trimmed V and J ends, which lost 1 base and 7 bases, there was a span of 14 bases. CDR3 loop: CASSLYGGLLEAFF. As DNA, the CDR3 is TGTGCCAGCAGCTTGTATGGAGGACTGCTTGAAGCTTTCTTT.

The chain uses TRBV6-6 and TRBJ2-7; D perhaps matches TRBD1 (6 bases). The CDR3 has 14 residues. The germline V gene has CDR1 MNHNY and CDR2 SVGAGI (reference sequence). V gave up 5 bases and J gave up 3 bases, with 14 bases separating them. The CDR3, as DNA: TGTGCCAGCAGTCATGGCTCCAGGGGCTACGAGCAGTACTTC. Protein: CASSHGSRGYEQYF.

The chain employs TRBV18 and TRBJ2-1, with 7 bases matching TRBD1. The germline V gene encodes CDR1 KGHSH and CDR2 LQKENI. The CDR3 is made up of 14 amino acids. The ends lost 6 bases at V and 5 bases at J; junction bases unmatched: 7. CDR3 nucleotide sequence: TGTGCCAGCTCTGACAGGGTACAAGACAATGAGCAGTTCTTC. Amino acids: CASSDRVQDNEQFF. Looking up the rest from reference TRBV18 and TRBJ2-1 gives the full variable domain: NAGVMQNPRHLVRRRGQEARLRCSPMKGHSHVYWYRQLPEEGLKFMVYLQKENIIDESGMPKERFSAEFPKEGPSILRIQQVVRGDSAAYFCASSDRVQDNEQFFGPGTRLTVL.

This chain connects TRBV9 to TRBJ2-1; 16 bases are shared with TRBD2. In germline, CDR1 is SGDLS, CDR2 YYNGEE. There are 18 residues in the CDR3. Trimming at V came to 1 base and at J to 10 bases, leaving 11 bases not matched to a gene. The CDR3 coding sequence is TGTGCCAGCAGCGTACACGGGACTAGCGGGGGGGCTGTGGCCGAGCAGTTCTTC. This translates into CASSVHGTSGGAVAEQFF. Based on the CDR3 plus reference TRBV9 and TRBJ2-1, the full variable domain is DSGVTQTPKHLITATGQRVTLRCSPRSGDLSVYWYQQSLDQGLQFLIQYYNGEERAKGNILERFSAQQFPDLHSELNLSSLELGDSALYFCASSVHGTSGGAVAEQFFGPGTRLTVL.

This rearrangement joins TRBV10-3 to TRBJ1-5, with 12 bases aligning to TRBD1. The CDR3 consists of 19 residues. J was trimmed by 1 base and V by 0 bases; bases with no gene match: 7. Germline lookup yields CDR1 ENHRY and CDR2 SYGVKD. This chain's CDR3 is CAISESGDRGRGSNQPQHF. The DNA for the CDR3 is TGTGCCATCAGTGAGTCGGGGGACAGGGGGCGAGGAAGCAATCAGCCCCAGCATTTT.

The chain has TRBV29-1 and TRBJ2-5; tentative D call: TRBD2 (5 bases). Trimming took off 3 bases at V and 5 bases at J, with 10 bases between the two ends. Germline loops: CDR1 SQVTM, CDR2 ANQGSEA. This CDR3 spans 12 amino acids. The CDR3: CSVDPGGETQYF. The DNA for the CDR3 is TGCAGCGTTGACCCAGGCGGGGAGACCCAGTACTTC.

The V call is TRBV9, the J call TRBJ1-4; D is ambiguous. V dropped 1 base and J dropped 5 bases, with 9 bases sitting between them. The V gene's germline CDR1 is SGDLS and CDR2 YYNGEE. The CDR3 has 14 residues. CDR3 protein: CASSVPGRNEKLFF. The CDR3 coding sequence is TGTGCCAGCAGCGTACCCGGGAGGAATGAAAAACTGTTTTTT.

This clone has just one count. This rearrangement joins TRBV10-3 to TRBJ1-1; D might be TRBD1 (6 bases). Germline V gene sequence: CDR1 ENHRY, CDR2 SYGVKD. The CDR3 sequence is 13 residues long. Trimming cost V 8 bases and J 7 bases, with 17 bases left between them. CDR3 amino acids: CAIGENRDGEAFF. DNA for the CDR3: TGTGCCATCGGGGAGAACAGGGATGGTGAAGCTTTCTTT.

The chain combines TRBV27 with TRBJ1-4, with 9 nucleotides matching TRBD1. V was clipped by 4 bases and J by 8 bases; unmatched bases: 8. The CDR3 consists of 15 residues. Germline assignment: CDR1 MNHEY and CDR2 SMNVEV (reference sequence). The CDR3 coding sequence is TGTGCCAGCAGTTCCCCCGGGACAGGGAACGAAAAACTGTTTTTT. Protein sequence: CASSSPGTGNEKLFF. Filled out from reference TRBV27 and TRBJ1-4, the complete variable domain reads EAQVTQNPRYLITVTGKKLTVTCSQNMNHEYMSWYRQDPGLGLRQIYYSMNVEVTDKGDVPEGYKVSRKEKRNFPLILESPSPNQTSLYFCASSSPGTGNEKLFFGSGTQLSVL.

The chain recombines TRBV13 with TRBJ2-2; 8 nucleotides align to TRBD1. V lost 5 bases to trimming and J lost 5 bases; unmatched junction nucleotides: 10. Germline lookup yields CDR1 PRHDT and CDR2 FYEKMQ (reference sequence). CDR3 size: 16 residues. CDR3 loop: CASSDPQGAGTGELFF. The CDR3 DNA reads TGTGCCAGCAGCGACCCGCAGGGGGCTGGGACCGGGGAGCTGTTTTTT. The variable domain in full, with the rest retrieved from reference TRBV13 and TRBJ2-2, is AAGVIQSPRHLIKEKRETATLKCYPIPRHDTVYWYQQGPGQDPQFLISFYEKMQSDKGSIPDRFSAQQFSDYHSELNMSSLELGDSALYFCASSDPQGAGTGELFFGEGSRLTVL.

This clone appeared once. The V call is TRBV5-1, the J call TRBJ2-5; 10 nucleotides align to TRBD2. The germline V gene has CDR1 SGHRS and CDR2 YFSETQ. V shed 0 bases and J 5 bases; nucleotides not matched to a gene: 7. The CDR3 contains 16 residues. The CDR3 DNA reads TGCGCCAGCAGCTTGGAGAGCGGGGGGGCGCGGGAGACCCAGTACTTC. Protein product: CASSLESGGARETQYF.

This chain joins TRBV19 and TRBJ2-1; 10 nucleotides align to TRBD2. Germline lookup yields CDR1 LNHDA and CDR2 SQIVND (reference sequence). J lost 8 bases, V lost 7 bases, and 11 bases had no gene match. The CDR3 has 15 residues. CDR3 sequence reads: CASTLISGGVHEQFF. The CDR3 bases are TGTGCCAGTACGTTGATCAGCGGGGGGGTACATGAGCAGTTCTTC.

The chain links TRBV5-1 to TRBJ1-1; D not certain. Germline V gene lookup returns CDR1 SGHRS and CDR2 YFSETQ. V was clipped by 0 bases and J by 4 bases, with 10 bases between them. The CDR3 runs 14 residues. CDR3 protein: CASSLGTPGTEAFF. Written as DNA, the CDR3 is TGCGCCAGCAGCTTGGGAACTCCGGGCACTGAAGCTTTCTTT.

The CDR3 is CASSVMTSGINTGELFF. The CDR3 nucleotides read TGTGCCAGCAGCGTAATGACTAGCGGGATAAACACCGGGGAGCTGTTTTTT. V gene TRBV9 combines with J gene TRBJ2-2; TRBD2 aligns across 11 bases. The CDR3 is 17 residues long. Looked up from germline, CDR1 is SGDLS and CDR2 is YYNGEE. V lost 1 base, J lost 2 bases, and 4 bases stayed unmatched.